The rows below give T cell receptor beta chains drawn from one sample of a study of blood T cell repertoires in COVID-19. Profiling relied on immunoSEQ multiplex PCR, and the TCRdb table lists in-frame clones only, not all of them. The table shows about 210,000 clones, with around 83% occurring only once. Sequencing used peripheral blood. The source of these receptors is a man over 45 with active or convalescent COVID-19. CDR3s include the opening cysteine and the closing phenylalanine or tryptophan. D genes are given only for firm matches. Clone size appears in some rows only: once, few, many, or a class for an expanded clone.

NA	TRBV28	NA	TRBJ1-5	CASSFPPGGMGNQPQHF	TGTGCCAGCAGCTTCCCTCCGGGGGGAATGGGCAATCAGCCCCAGCATTTT
NA	TRBV4-1	NA	TRBJ2-5	CASSQYRGPREETQYF	TGCGCCAGCAGCCAGTACCGGGGCCCCCGGGAGGAGACCCAGTACTTC
TRBD1	TRBV20-1	NA	TRBJ1-4	CSASPRTGGNEKLFF	TGCAGTGCTAGTCCCCGGACAGGCGGGAATGAAAAACTGTTTTTT
NA	TRBV30	NA	TRBJ2-7	CAWRTGTSYEQYF	TGTGCCTGGAGGACAGGGACTTCCTACGAGCAGTACTTC
NA	TRBV27	NA	TRBJ2-7	CASSPQRVRAYEQYF	TGTGCCAGCAGTCCGCAGCGGGTAAGGGCCTACGAGCAGTACTTC
NA	TRBV11-2	few	TRBJ1-1	CASSLAGGTGGTEAFF	TGTGCCAGCAGCTTAGCTGGAGGGACGGGCGGAACTGAAGCTTTCTTT
NA	TRBV6-1	NA	TRBJ1-2	CASSEASRFSGYTF	TGTGCCAGCAGTGAAGCAAGCAGGTTTTCTGGCTACACCTTC
TRBD1	TRBV7-2	NA	TRBJ2-7	CASSLLRDRVYEQYF	TGTGCCAGCAGCTTACTCCGGGACAGGGTCTACGAGCAGTACTTC
TRBD1	TRBV11-2	NA	TRBJ1-4	CASSRDRAEKLFF	TGTGCCAGCAGCCGGGACAGAGCTGAAAAACTGTTTTTT
NA	TRBV5-1	NA	TRBJ2-1	CASSFMEERYNEQFF	TGCGCCAGCAGCTTCATGGAGGAAAGATACAATGAGCAGTTCTTC
NA	TRBV30	once	TRBJ1-2	CAWSVRQGLGYTF	TGTGCCTGGAGTGTTCGGCAGGGACTAGGCTACACCTTC